Given below is one T cell receptor beta chain in context. Method: immunoSEQ multiplex PCR; TCRdb's copy keeps in-frame clones and lacks some. The repertoire holds about 50,000 clones, with over 75% as singletons. These data are taken from a study of blood T cell repertoires in COVID-19. About the research overall: Samples taken during acute and convalescent COVID-19 were collected in the United States, Italy and Spain. The cDNA or gDNA used as material had been derived from T cells, B-cell-depleted T cells, or PBMCs.

Sequenced input: peripheral blood. The sequence came from an older woman with acute or convalescent COVID-19.

In nucleotides, the CDR3 is TGTGCCAGCAGACCCACAGGGACGGATGAAGCTTTCTTT. Translated: CASRPTGTDEAFF. The chain recombines TRBV7-9 with TRBJ1-1, with TRBD1 as a possible D gene (6 bases). The CDR3 has 13 residues. V was pared by 6 bases and J by 7 bases, with 15 bases between. Germline CDR1 reads SEHNR; CDR2 reads FQNEAQ (reference sequence).